This entry features one T cell receptor (beta chain) sequence. RNA, at about 0.45 to 1 ug, was reverse transcribed with random hexamers. MiXCR, applied by TCRdb to the immunoSEQ multiplex PCR reads, yields one record per CDR3 protein. The sample includes 180,000 or so distinct CDR3 sequences, 85% to 95% of them seen just once. The CDR3 runs to 12 residues. Trimming took 8 bases from V and 3 from J, leaving 13 bases between them. Per germline, CDR1 DFQATT and CDR2 SNEGSKA (reference sequence). The data belong to a study of CD8 T cells in Susac syndrome. Source material: CD4+ T cells from PBMCs. The chain couples TRBV20-1 to TRBJ1-2; D is ambiguous. This TCR was recovered from a human donor in good health. CDR3 sequence: CSLRVVDYGYTF. The DNA of the CDR3 is TGCAGTCTGCGGGTGGTGGACTATGGCTACACCTTC.